The rows below give T cell receptor beta chains drawn from one sample of a study of T cells in Graves' hyperthyroidism and ophthalmopathy. TCRdb ran MiXCR on the multiplex PCR reads and lists one entry per CDR3 protein. The sample includes 800,000 or so distinct CDR3 sequences, 35% to 45% of them seen just once. Specimen: blood. These receptors were obtained from a man younger than 35 with Graves' hyperthyroidism. CDR3s include the opening cysteine and the closing phenylalanine or tryptophan. The listing skips clone size in some rows; elsewhere it reads once, few, many or a size class.

V	J	size	CDR3
TRBV25-1	TRBJ2-5	many	CASSELTAAETQYF
TRBV9	TRBJ1-5	-	CASTFGGYNQPQHF
TRBV10-2	TRBJ1-1	many	CASSESVRRNTEAFF
TRBV2	TRBJ1-6	-	CASSIGQGSNQPLHF
TRBV29-1	TRBJ2-2	many	CSVGGVSGSNTGELFF
TRBV7-7	TRBJ1-5	-	CASSATLYSNQPQHF
TRBV6-5	TRBJ1-4	many	CASSYYRGANEKLFF
TRBV7-2	TRBJ1-3	-	CASSPLGPGASSGNTIYF
TRBV10-1	TRBJ2-6	many	CASTESAGANVLTF
TRBV7-9	TRBJ1-2	-	CASLIDRPNYGYTF
TRBV5-1	TRBJ2-7	-	CASSQAVDSYEQYF
TRBV5-1	TRBJ2-7	once	CASSQGDTQVGEQYF
TRBV29-1	TRBJ2-7	many	CSVEGGHYEQYF
TRBV7-9	TRBJ1-1	-	CASSLLIGDTEAFF
TRBV13	TRBJ1-4	-	CASSPDGTGKEKLFF
TRBV5-4	TRBJ1-2	-	CASSSAPSGYTF
TRBV5-1	TRBJ2-7	-	CASSLATGQTYEQYF
TRBV10-2	TRBJ2-3	-	CASTGVVSRRQDTQYF
TRBV6-1	TRBJ1-2	once	CASSARDRVFYGYTF
TRBV10-3	TRBJ2-5	-	CAIRTASQETQYF
TRBV5-4	TRBJ1-2	-	CASSFGRAGDGYTF
TRBV7-8	TRBJ2-7	-	CASRLTGEGQPQQYF
TRBV19	TRBJ1-1	-	CASSTGETEAFF
TRBV12-3/TRBV12-4	TRBJ1-6	many	CASSRWTALNSPLHF
TRBV4-1	TRBJ1-2	-	CASSQDLRAGYGYTF
TRBV5-1	TRBJ2-7	once	CASSLEAPVLDYEQYF
TRBV9	TRBJ2-2	-	CASSVASGHTGELFF
TRBV29-1	TRBJ1-1	many	CSVETDLSEAFF
TRBV29-1	TRBJ1-4	-	CSVGRRQKGVFF